A selection of T cell receptor beta chains follows, all from one sample in a study of blood T cell repertoires in COVID-19. The repertoire was sequenced with immunoSEQ multiplex PCR; TCRdb's copy has only in-frame clones and lacks some. The table lists 410,000 or so clones, roughly 90% of them singletons. What was sequenced was peripheral blood. These receptors originate from a woman aged 40 to 50 with COVID-19, enrolled during active disease. CDR3s include the opening cysteine and the closing phenylalanine or tryptophan. Each record gives: V gene, D gene, J gene, clone size, CDR3 DNA, CDR3 protein. The D gene is left open where the match is weak. Clone sizes are given selectively: once, few, many, or a class where the clone is expanded.

v_call: TRBV7-9; d_call: .; j_call: TRBJ1-4; clone_size: .; cdr3_nt: TGTGCCAGCAGCTTAGGGGGCTCGGTGGGACTGTTTTTT; cdr3_aa: CASSLGGSVGLFF
v_call: TRBV10-3; d_call: TRBD1; j_call: TRBJ2-1; clone_size: .; cdr3_nt: TGTGCCACCCGGGGACAGGGGGCTCTTTCCTACAATGAGCAGTTCTTC; cdr3_aa: CATRGQGALSYNEQFF
v_call: TRBV24-1; d_call: TRBD1; j_call: TRBJ1-2; clone_size: few; cdr3_nt: TGTGCCACCAGTGATGCGGGGACAGGGTATGGCTACACCTTC; cdr3_aa: CATSDAGTGYGYTF
v_call: TRBV28; d_call: .; j_call: TRBJ2-2; clone_size: .; cdr3_nt: TGTGCCAGCAGCCCCGGGGGACGGGGCACCGGGGAGCTGTTTTTT; cdr3_aa: CASSPGGRGTGELFF
v_call: TRBV6-4; d_call: TRBD1; j_call: TRBJ2-2; clone_size: few; cdr3_nt: TGTGCCAGCAGTGACTCGAACAGGGGAGACACCGGGGAGCTGTTTTTT; cdr3_aa: CASSDSNRGDTGELFF
v_call: TRBV19; d_call: TRBD1; j_call: TRBJ2-7; clone_size: once; cdr3_nt: TGTGCCAGTAGTATCGGACAGGGCTTCTACGAGCAGTACTTC; cdr3_aa: CASSIGQGFYEQYF
v_call: TRBV2; d_call: .; j_call: TRBJ2-1; clone_size: .; cdr3_nt: TGTGCCAGCCTACGGGACACGGGATTAAATGAGCAGTTCTTC; cdr3_aa: CASLRDTGLNEQFF
v_call: TRBV12-3/TRBV12-4; d_call: .; j_call: TRBJ1-4; clone_size: .; cdr3_nt: TGTGCCAGCAGCTTCTATAATGAAAAACTGTTTTTT; cdr3_aa: CASSFYNEKLFF
v_call: TRBV20-1; d_call: .; j_call: TRBJ1-5; clone_size: once; cdr3_nt: TGCAGTGCTAGTACTGGTTACAATCAGCCCCAGCATTTT; cdr3_aa: CSASTGYNQPQHF
v_call: TRBV27; d_call: .; j_call: TRBJ2-1; clone_size: .; cdr3_nt: TGTGCCAGCAGCCGAGCGGATAGCTCCTACAATGATGAGCAGTTCTTC; cdr3_aa: CASSRADSSYNDEQFF
v_call: TRBV28; d_call: .; j_call: TRBJ1-5; clone_size: .; cdr3_nt: TGTGCCAGCAGTTTGACCACTCAGACGGAGCAGCCCCAGCATTTT; cdr3_aa: CASSLTTQTEQPQHF
v_call: TRBV15; d_call: .; j_call: TRBJ2-7; clone_size: .; cdr3_nt: TGTGCCACCAGTAGGGGGAAGTACGAGCAGTACTTC; cdr3_aa: CATSRGKYEQYF
v_call: TRBV24-1; d_call: TRBD2; j_call: TRBJ2-1; clone_size: .; cdr3_nt: TGTGCCACCGGGGGGGTCTCCTACAATGAGCAGTTCTTC; cdr3_aa: CATGGVSYNEQFF
v_call: TRBV5-1; d_call: TRBD1; j_call: TRBJ1-1; clone_size: .; cdr3_nt: TGCGCCAGCAGCATAGGGACAGGGGTGAACACTGAAGCTTTCTTT; cdr3_aa: CASSIGTGVNTEAFF
v_call: TRBV2; d_call: TRBD2; j_call: TRBJ2-5; clone_size: .; cdr3_nt: TGTGCCAGCAGTACGGGAGGGGAGGAGACCCAGTACTTC; cdr3_aa: CASSTGGEETQYF
v_call: TRBV27; d_call: .; j_call: TRBJ1-5; clone_size: .; cdr3_nt: TGTGCCAGCGCCCATTGGGACACATCAAATAGCAATCAGCCCCAGCATTTT; cdr3_aa: CASAHWDTSNSNQPQHF
v_call: TRBV2; d_call: .; j_call: TRBJ1-6; clone_size: .; cdr3_nt: TGTGCCACAAAGGGGAATTCACCCCTCCACTTT; cdr3_aa: CATKGNSPLHF